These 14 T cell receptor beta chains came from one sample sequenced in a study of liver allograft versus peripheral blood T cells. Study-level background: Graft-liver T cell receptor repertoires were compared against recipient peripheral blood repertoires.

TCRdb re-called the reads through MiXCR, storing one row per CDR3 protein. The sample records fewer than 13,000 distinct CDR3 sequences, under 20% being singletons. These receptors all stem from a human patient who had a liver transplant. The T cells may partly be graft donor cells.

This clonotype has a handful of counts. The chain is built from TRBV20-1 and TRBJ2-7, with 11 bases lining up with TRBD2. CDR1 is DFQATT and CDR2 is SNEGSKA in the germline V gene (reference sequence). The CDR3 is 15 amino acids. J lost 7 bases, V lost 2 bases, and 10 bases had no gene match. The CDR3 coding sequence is TGCAGTGCTAGATCACTAGCGGGGGCCGGGAGGGAGCAGTACTTC. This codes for CSARSLAGAGREQYF.

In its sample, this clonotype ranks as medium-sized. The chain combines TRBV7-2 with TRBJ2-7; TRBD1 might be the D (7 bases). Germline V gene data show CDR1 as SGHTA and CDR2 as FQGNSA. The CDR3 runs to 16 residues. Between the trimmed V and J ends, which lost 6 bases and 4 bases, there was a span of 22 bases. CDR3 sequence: CASSRDREALIYEQYF. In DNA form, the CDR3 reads TGTGCCAGCAGTAGAGACAGGGAGGCTTTAATTTACGAGCAGTACTTC.

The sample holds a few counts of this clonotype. Written as DNA, the CDR3 is TGTGCTAGTGTTCTGGGACAGGTCGGAACTAATGAAAAACTGTTTTTT. Residues: CASVLGQVGTNEKLFF. The V and J genes are TRBV12-5 and TRBJ1-4; 8 nucleotides agree with TRBD1. Germline V gene sequence: CDR1 LGHNT, CDR2 FRNRAP. The junction had 8 bases not matched to a gene; V was cut back by 7 bases and J by 1 base. The CDR3 sequence is 16 residues long.

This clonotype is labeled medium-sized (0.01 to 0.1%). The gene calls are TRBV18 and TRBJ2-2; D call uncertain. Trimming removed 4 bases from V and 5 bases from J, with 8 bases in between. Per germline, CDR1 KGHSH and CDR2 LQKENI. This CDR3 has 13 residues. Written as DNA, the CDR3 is TGTGCCAGCTCACGGGCGGAGACCGGGGAGCTGTTTTTT. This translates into CASSRAETGELFF.

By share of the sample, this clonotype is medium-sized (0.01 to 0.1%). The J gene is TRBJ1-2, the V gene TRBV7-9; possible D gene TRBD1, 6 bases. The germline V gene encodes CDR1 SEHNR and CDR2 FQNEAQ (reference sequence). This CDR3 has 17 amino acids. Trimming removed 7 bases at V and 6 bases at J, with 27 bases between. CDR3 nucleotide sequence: TGTGCCAGCACAATCTGGCGGGGCGACAGGTCAGGAAATGGCTACACCTTC. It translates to CASTIWRGDRSGNGYTF.

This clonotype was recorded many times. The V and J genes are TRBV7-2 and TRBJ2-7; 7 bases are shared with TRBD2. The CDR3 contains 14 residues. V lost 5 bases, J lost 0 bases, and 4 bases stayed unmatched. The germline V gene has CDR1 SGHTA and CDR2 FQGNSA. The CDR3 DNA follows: TGTGCCAGCAGCGGGGGGGGGTCCTCCTACGAGCAGTACTTC. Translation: CASSGGGSSYEQYF.

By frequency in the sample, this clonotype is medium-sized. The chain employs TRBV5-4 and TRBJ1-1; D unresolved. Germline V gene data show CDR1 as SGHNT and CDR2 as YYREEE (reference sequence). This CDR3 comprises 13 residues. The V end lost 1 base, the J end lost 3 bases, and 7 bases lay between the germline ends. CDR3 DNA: TGTGCCAGCAGCTTGTTAGAGGACACTGAAGCTTTCTTT. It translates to CASSLLEDTEAFF.

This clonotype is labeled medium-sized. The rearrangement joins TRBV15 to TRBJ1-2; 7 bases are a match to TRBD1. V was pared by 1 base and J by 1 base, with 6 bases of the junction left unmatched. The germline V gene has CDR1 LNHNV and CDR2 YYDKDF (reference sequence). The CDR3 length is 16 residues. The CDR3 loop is CATSRAGTAVNYGYTF. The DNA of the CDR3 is TGTGCCACCAGCAGAGCCGGGACAGCCGTTAACTATGGCTACACCTTC.

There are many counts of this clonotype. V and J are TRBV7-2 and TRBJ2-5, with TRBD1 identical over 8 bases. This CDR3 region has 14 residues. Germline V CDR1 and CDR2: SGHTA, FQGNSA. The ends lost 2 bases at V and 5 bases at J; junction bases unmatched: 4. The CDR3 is CASSLQGAQETQYF. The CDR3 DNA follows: TGTGCCAGCAGCTTACAGGGGGCTCAGGAGACCCAGTACTTC.

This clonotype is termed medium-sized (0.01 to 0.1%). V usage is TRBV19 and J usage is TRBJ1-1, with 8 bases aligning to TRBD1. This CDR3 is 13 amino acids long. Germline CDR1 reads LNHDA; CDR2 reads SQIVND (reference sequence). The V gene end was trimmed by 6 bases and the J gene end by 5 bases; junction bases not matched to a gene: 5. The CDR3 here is CASRGTGGTEAFF. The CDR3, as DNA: TGTGCCAGTAGGGGGACAGGAGGGACTGAAGCTTTCTTT.

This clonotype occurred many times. As DNA, the CDR3 is TGTGCCATGCTGTCCGGACCCTCGAACAGCTACACCTTC. It encodes CAMLSGPSNSYTF. V is TRBV10-3 and J is TRBJ1-2; D remains unclear. Germline assignment: CDR1 ENHRY and CDR2 SYGVKD. The CDR3 is 13 amino acids. The ends were cut back, 9 bases at V and 9 bases at J, with 20 bases in the middle.

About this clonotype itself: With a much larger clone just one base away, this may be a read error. Written as DNA, the CDR3 is TGTGCCAGCTCACCACTGAGGAGCCAAGAGGCCCAGTACTTC. Translation: CASSPLRSQEAQYF. V is TRBV18 and J is TRBJ2-5; no clear D gene. Germline CDR1 and CDR2: KGHSH and LQKENI. The CDR3 loop spans 14 amino acids.

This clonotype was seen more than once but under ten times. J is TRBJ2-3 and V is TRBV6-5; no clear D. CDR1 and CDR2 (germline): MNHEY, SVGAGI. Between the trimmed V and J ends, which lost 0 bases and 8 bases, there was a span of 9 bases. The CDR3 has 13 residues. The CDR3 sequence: CASSYSERGTQYF. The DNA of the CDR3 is TGTGCCAGCAGTTACTCGGAGCGCGGTACGCAGTATTTT.

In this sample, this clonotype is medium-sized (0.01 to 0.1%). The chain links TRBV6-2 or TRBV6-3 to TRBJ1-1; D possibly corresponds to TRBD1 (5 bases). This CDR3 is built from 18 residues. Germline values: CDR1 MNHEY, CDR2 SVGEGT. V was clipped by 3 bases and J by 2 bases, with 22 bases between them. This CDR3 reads CASSYRIGVDTANTEAFF. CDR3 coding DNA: TGTGCCAGCAGTTATAGAATAGGTGTGGACACCGCAAACACTGAAGCTTTCTTT.